Listed below are T cell receptor beta chains from one sample, sequenced in a study of T cells expressing NK-cell markers. TCRdb re-called the 5' RACE reads; every CDR3 protein appears as one record, without DNA. The repertoire shows roughly 3,500 distinct CDR3 sequences; the top ten hold 89%. Sequencing was carried out using blood T cells: a sorted CD56 or NKG2C T cell subset, CD4+ or CD8+ T cells, or bulk PBMC T cells (not recorded which). The receptors derive from a man aged 18-75 years in good health. Both conserved end residues are part of each CDR3. Expanded clones are given a class, and other clones once, few, many or no size at all.

clone_size | j_call | v_call | cdr3_length | cdr3_aa
medium-sized | TRBJ1-5 | TRBV12-3/TRBV12-4 | 13 | CASSFYGNQPQHF
. | TRBJ2-3 | TRBV7-8 | 15 | CASRASGAGADTQYF
. | TRBJ2-7 | TRBV7-2 | 15 | CASSSSGTVYYEQYF
. | TRBJ2-5 | TRBV20-1 | 15 | CSAHRTASGSKTQYF
. | TRBJ2-5 | TRBV11-2 | 15 | CASSLSQGLGETQYF
. | TRBJ1-6 | TRBV19 | 13 | CASEATHGSPLHF
. | TRBJ2-7 | TRBV5-1 | 13 | CASSWERGFEQYF
. | TRBJ1-1 | TRBV12-3/TRBV12-4 | 13 | CASSLGQNTEAFF
. | TRBJ1-5 | TRBV10-3 | 13 | CAIKTGSNQPQHF
. | TRBJ2-5 | TRBV7-9 | 16 | CASSVRQGEGQETQYF
. | TRBJ2-7 | TRBV7-9 | 16 | CASSPWAGGPGHEQYF
. | TRBJ1-2 | TRBV12-3/TRBV12-4 | 13 | CASQSDRAYGYTF
. | TRBJ2-7 | TRBV15 | 13 | CATSRPGYYEQYF
. | TRBJ2-1 | TRBV5-4 | 15 | CASSPRGGSGNEQFF
. | TRBJ1-5 | TRBV10-3 | 14 | CAISEAQGNQPQHF
. | TRBJ1-1 | TRBV7-8 | 14 | CASTPLSGNTEAFF
. | TRBJ2-5 | TRBV6-1 | 18 | CASIPNRLQVTQGETQYF
. | TRBJ2-7 | TRBV11-3 | 12 | CASSLDGYEQYF
. | TRBJ2-1 | TRBV4-2 | 17 | CASSQEISGSSYNEQFF
. | TRBJ2-7 | TRBV27 | 15 | CASSAETGEFHEQYF
. | TRBJ1-2 | TRBV3-1 | 16 | CASSPNLWTATVGYTF
. | TRBJ2-7 | TRBV18 | 16 | CASSRAPGRAYYEQYF
medium-sized | TRBJ2-5 | TRBV5-1 | 16 | CASSLTGTAIQETQYF
. | TRBJ1-1 | TRBV29-1 | 19 | CSVEDLISSRGDMNTEAFF
. | TRBJ2-1 | TRBV15 | 16 | CATSRLTRTSYNEQFF
. | TRBJ2-2 | TRBV24-1 | 17 | CATSGRGSRGGTGELFF
. | TRBJ2-2 | TRBV5-6 | 13 | CASSEGATGELFF
. | TRBJ2-7 | TRBV6-1 | 13 | CASSQDSPYEQYF
. | TRBJ1-2 | TRBV4-2 | 14 | CASSPDRANYGYTF
. | TRBJ1-6 | TRBV12-3/TRBV12-4 | 14 | CASSQTGLNSPLHF
. | TRBJ2-3 | TRBV4-3 | 13 | CASSQRKADTQYF
medium-sized | TRBJ1-2 | TRBV20-1 | 15 | CSAHPPAGPSWGYTF
. | TRBJ2-1 | TRBV18 | 15 | CASSPLRGVMDEQFF
. | TRBJ2-7 | TRBV7-2 | 13 | CASRYSGAYEQYF
. | TRBJ2-1 | TRBV27 | 12 | CASSFPGNEQFF
. | TRBJ2-7 | TRBV6-5 | 13 | CASSFGSSYEQYF